This T cell receptor (beta chain) came from a study of T cell repertoires in cytomegalovirus infection. The overall study: It was the public TCR beta signatures that indicated both CMV infection and matching HLA type.

This CDR3 spans 16 amino acids. The trim removed 0 bases at V and 0 bases at J, leaving 3 bases unmatched. Germline lookup yields CDR1 SGDLS and CDR2 YYNGEE. Study-wide results and caveats: Totalled public TCR beta family frequency picked out people who carried CMV plus the relevant HLA. In two of eight donors, the top clonotype was HLA-C-restricted CMV-specific.

MiXCR was run by TCRdb on the reads, yielding one entry per CDR3 protein. Of approximately 490,000 distinct CDR3 sequences listed, 11% are singletons. Worth noting for this clonotype: Its antigen is as yet unknown.

Specimen: PBMCs. This clonotype was sampled from a human donor in good health (CMV status not recorded). Some clones in this sample may be carry-over from other donors' samples. The V and J genes are TRBV9 and TRBJ2-1; 7 positions agree with TRBD2. The CDR3 coding sequence is TGTGCCAGCAGCGTAGAGGGCGGGGGCTCCTACAATGAGCAGTTCTTC. Protein product: CASSVEGGGSYNEQFF.